This TCR beta chain comes out of a study of T-cell memory formation after mild COVID-19. One entry per CDR3 protein, called by TCRdb with MiXCR from the 5' RACE reads. The sample holds 450,000 to 650,000 distinct CDR3 sequences; around 21% are singletons and the top ten take around 13%. The CDR3 runs 14 residues. CDR1 is SGHRS, CDR2 YFSETQ, per germline. The V gene end was trimmed by 4 bases and the J gene end by 5 bases; junction bases not matched to a gene: 8. Sequencing was performed on PBMCs or a T cell subset sorted from them (not recorded which). The chain recombines TRBV5-1 with TRBJ1-1, with 7 bases lining up with TRBD1. The receptor was derived from an adult woman who had mild COVID-19 (a few samples of this study predate the infection). Cell type and time point are not known. This CDR3 reads CASSPRQGMTEAFF. DNA of the CDR3: TGCGCCAGCAGCCCAAGACAGGGTATGACTGAAGCTTTCTTT.